This TCR beta chain derives from a study of blood T cell repertoires in COVID-19. Living in about two dozen US areas, the participants were between roughly 18 and 89 years of age. Cohorts were assigned according to the clinical history that participants reported. Cohort 3 recovery required two negative PCRs, clearance, or symptom resolution. Per the authors' pipeline: Estimates of nucleated cell counts were drawn from the amplification of reference gene primers. Clones were sequenced by immunoSEQ multiplex PCR, and TCRdb holds only the in-frame ones, with some missing. For V, J and clone size, that table is used; D and trimming come from the DNA. The sample yields a few hundred thousand clones, roughly nine tenths seen once. The germline gives CDR1 SGDLS, CDR2 YYNGEE. The CDR3 totals 14 residues. The ends were cut back, 3 bases at V and 10 bases at J, with 14 bases in the middle.

Sequenced input: PBMCs or T cells enriched from blood (not recorded which). The TCR comes from a woman aged 55-70 years who had recovered from COVID-19. This rearrangement joins TRBV9 to TRBJ1-6; tentative D call: TRBD1 (6 bases). CDR3 sequence (DNA): TGTGCCAGCAGCGGCACAGGGATGGGGTCACCCCTCCACTTT. Protein product: CASSGTGMGSPLHF. Combining the CDR3 with reference TRBV9 and TRBJ1-6 gives the whole variable domain DSGVTQTPKHLITATGQRVTLRCSPRSGDLSVYWYQQSLDQGLQFLIQYYNGEERAKGNILERFSAQQFPDLHSELNLSSLELGDSALYFCASSGTGMGSPLHFGNGTRLTVT.